The clone carrying this T cell receptor (beta chain) was seen repeatedly, ten times or more. These data come from a study of T cells after yellow fever vaccination. The CDR3 extends over 17 amino acids. Germline CDR1 is MNHEY and CDR2 is SMNVEV (reference sequence). The V and J ends lost 2 bases and 2 bases respectively, with 19 bases between them. Using its own MiXCR run on the 5' RACE reads, TCRdb lists one record per CDR3 protein. This table has tens of thousands of distinct CDR3 sequences, about 7% appearing once. Sequences were derived from CD8+ T cells sorted from PBMCs, sampled 15 days after the yellow fever booster vaccination. The source is a man aged 25 to 45 who received the YFV17D yellow fever vaccine. J is TRBJ2-7 and V is TRBV27, with D perhaps matching TRBD1 (6 bases). The CDR3 protein is CASSLGAGGPITYEQYF. CDR3 bases: TGTGCCAGCAGTTTAGGAGCTGGGGGCCCGATCACCTACGAGCAGTACTTC.